A single sample is the source of the 13 T cell receptor beta chains below, sequenced in a study of tissue T cells after allogeneic stem cell transplantation. Assay used: immunoSEQ multiplex PCR; TCRdb lists only in-frame clones, some missing. The data contain 25,000 to 35,000 clones, 65% to 90% of them singletons. The material sequenced was blood, taken before transplantation. These receptors came from a woman between 18 and 50 years old who later had graft-versus-host disease after an allogeneic stem cell transplant.

CDR3 residues: CASSYSDSSNQPQHF. DNA for the CDR3: TGTGCCAGCAGTTACTCGGACAGTAGCAATCAGCCCCAGCATTTT. The gene calls are TRBV6-2 or TRBV6-3 and TRBJ1-5, with a tentative D call TRBD1 (6 bases). The germline gives CDR1 MNHEY, CDR2 SVGEGT. The CDR3 extends over 15 amino acids. With 0 bases removed from V and 0 bases from J, the gap between germline ends came to 6 bases.

This chain uses TRBV3-1 (or the pseudogene TRBV3-2) with TRBJ2-7; 10 bases line up with TRBD2. CDR1 and CDR2 (germline): LGHDT, YNNKEL (reference sequence). Germline trimming cut 5 bases from V and 2 bases from J; bases unmatched to any gene: 6. The CDR3 spans 15 residues. Written as DNA, the CDR3 is TGTGCCAGCAGCGATCTAGCGGGAGCACCCTACGAGCAGTACTTC. Its translation: CASSDLAGAPYEQYF.

The genes are TRBV2 and TRBJ2-3; TRBD1 matches 8 bases. CDR1 and CDR2 from the germline V gene are SNHLY and FYNNEI. Trimming at V came to 10 bases and at J to 5 bases, leaving 8 bases not matched to a gene. The CDR3 consists of 13 residues. CDR3: CATGQGSQDTQYF. Here the CDR3 DNA reads TGTGCCACCGGACAGGGTAGTCAAGATACGCAGTATTTT.

J is TRBJ2-1 and V is TRBV7-6; 8 bases align to TRBD2. The CDR3 runs to 13 residues. After removal of 7 bases from V and 7 bases from J, the junction contained 6 bases not matched to a gene. Germline V lookup: CDR1 SGHVS, CDR2 FNYEAQ. The CDR3 DNA sequence: TGTGCCAGCACCGCCGGGGGGGGAAATGAGCAGTTCTTC. Protein sequence: CASTAGGGNEQFF.

The rearrangement links TRBV6-5 to TRBJ1-2, with D perhaps matching TRBD1 (6 bases). The CDR3 consists of 14 residues. The germline gives CDR1 MNHEY, CDR2 SVGAGI. V shed 2 bases and J shed 7 bases, with 14 bases lying between them. CDR3 coding DNA: TGTGCCAGCAGTTACACCCAGGGGCGCGGTGGCTACACCTTC. Amino acids: CASSYTQGRGGYTF.

The rearrangement joins TRBV7-9 to TRBJ1-2; 8 positions agree with TRBD1. After removal of 1 base from V and 6 bases from J, the junction contained 7 bases not matched to a gene. The length of the CDR3 is 15 residues. Germline V gives CDR1 SEHNR, CDR2 FQNEAQ (reference sequence). CDR3 sequence: CASSLEEDRVHGYTF. In nucleotides, the CDR3 is TGTGCCAGCAGCTTAGAGGAGGACAGGGTCCATGGCTACACCTTC.

For the CDR3, the DNA is TGTGCCAGCAGTTACTCGTGCGGGTTAGGGACTGAAGCTTTCTTT. Translating gives CASSYSCGLGTEAFF. The genes are TRBV6-5 and TRBJ1-1; D unclear. Trimming pared 0 bases from V and 5 bases from J, leaving 13 bases between. CDR1 MNHEY and CDR2 SVGAGI come from the germline V gene. This CDR3 contains 15 residues.

The chain joins TRBV13 to TRBJ2-7; possibly TRBD1 or TRBD2 for D (5 bases each). V was cut by 2 bases and J by 0 bases, with 11 bases left in between. CDR1 PRHDT and CDR2 FYEKMQ come from the germline V gene (reference sequence). The CDR3 length is 15 residues. The CDR3, as DNA: TGTGCCAGCAGCTTACCGGGACCCAGCTCCTACGAGCAGTACTTC. Translated: CASSLPGPSSYEQYF.

The rearrangement joins TRBV23-1 to TRBJ1-5; a possible D gene is TRBD1 (5 bases). TRBV23-1 is filed as an ORF, its function uncertain. Trimming stripped 1 base from V and 4 bases from J, with 20 bases between. The CDR3 spans 18 residues. CDR3 DNA sequence: TGCGCCAGCAGTCAATACTCCTGTAGGGACGACCGTAATCAGCCCCAGCATTTT. This translates into CASSQYSCRDDRNQPQHF.

V is TRBV30 and J is TRBJ1-1; D possibly corresponds to TRBD1 (6 bases). V gave up 0 bases and J gave up 0 bases, with 11 bases separating them. The CDR3 covers 15 residues. Germline V CDR1 and CDR2: GTSNPN, SVGIG (reference sequence). The CDR3, as DNA: TGTGCCTGGAGTGTTGGGGACAATATGAACACTGAAGCTTTCTTT. Translating gives CAWSVGDNMNTEAFF.

The chain couples TRBV6-5 to TRBJ1-1, with 7 bases identical to TRBD1. J gave up 9 bases and V 2 bases, and 6 bases lay outside the gene matches. CDR3 length: 13 residues. Germline assignment: CDR1 MNHEY and CDR2 SVGAGI. The CDR3 is CASSYGGGTQAFF. In DNA, the CDR3 is TGTGCCAGCAGTTACGGAGGGGGCACCCAAGCTTTCTTT.

The CDR3 DNA follows: TGTGCCAGCAGCGGGACAGGCGGCGGGGATGAGCAGTTCTTC. Amino acid sequence: CASSGTGGGDEQFF. The chain combines TRBV6-4 with TRBJ2-1; 8 bases are a match to TRBD1. The V gene's germline CDR1 is MRHNA and CDR2 SNTAGT. V gave up 6 bases and J gave up 8 bases; unmatched junction bases: 9. This CDR3 spans 14 amino acids.

The rearrangement uses TRBV6-6 and TRBJ1-2, with D unresolved. This CDR3 is 13 amino acids long. Trimming removed 6 bases at V and 5 bases at J, with 13 bases between. Germline V gene lookup returns CDR1 MNHNY and CDR2 SVGAGI (reference sequence). The DNA for the CDR3 is TGTGCCAGCAGCCCCCTCGCTGAATATGGCTACACCTTC. Translated: CASSPLAEYGYTF.